This passage covers 23 T cell receptor beta chains from one sample sequenced in a study of blood T cell repertoires in COVID-19. TCRdb's copy holds only in-frame clones and misses some; the assay was immunoSEQ multiplex PCR. The sample yields 360,000 or so clones, roughly four fifths seen once. The specimen was PBMCs or T cells enriched from blood (not recorded which). These receptor sequences come from a woman between 45 and 60 years old who had recovered from COVID-19.

This chain connects TRBV9 to TRBJ1-1, with D tentatively TRBD1 (6 bases). The CDR3 totals 14 residues. V lost 2 bases to trimming and J lost 4 bases, with 12 bases between them. The germline V gene encodes CDR1 SGDLS and CDR2 YYNGEE. CDR3 protein: CASSVDRGGTEAFF. The CDR3 coding sequence is TGTGCCAGCAGCGTTGACAGAGGGGGCACTGAAGCTTTCTTT.

The chain is built from TRBV3-1 (or the pseudogene TRBV3-2) and TRBJ1-1; D is unclear. The V gene lost 7 bases and the J gene lost 1 base, with 13 bases spanning the gap. Germline V gene data show CDR1 as LGHDT and CDR2 as YNNKEL (reference sequence). There are 14 residues in the CDR3. The chain's CDR3 is CASTIGLANTEAFF. CDR3 bases: TGTGCCAGCACCATTGGACTTGCGAACACTGAAGCTTTCTTT.

The chain uses TRBV20-1 and TRBJ1-2, with D uncertain. The germline gives CDR1 DFQATT, CDR2 SNEGSKA (reference sequence). This CDR3 has 11 residues. Trimming removed 1 base from V and 4 bases from J, with 4 bases in between. The DNA of the CDR3 is TGCAGTGCTAGAGGGAGCTATGGCTACACCTTC. Translating gives CSARGSYGYTF.

The genes are TRBV6-5 and TRBJ1-5, with D unresolved. Trimming stripped 5 bases from V and 0 bases from J, with 8 bases between. Germline CDR1 is MNHEY and CDR2 is SVGAGI. The CDR3 has 14 residues. The CDR3 region is CASSLSDSNQPQHF. The CDR3 DNA reads TGTGCCAGCAGTCTTTCAGATAGCAATCAGCCCCAGCATTTT.

The genes are TRBV6-5 and TRBJ2-2; possible D gene TRBD2, 6 bases. The CDR3 is 16 residues long. Germline V gene sequence: CDR1 MNHEY, CDR2 SVGAGI. V was clipped by 2 bases and J by 2 bases, with 12 bases between them. The CDR3 here is CASSYGGMPNTGELFF. CDR3 in DNA: TGTGCCAGCAGTTACGGGGGGATGCCAAACACCGGGGAGCTGTTTTTT.

This rearrangement joins TRBV4-1 to TRBJ1-3; the D gene is possibly TRBD1 (6 bases). Germline CDR1 and CDR2: MGHRA and YSYEKL. The CDR3 runs to 16 residues. V shed 1 base and J shed 0 bases, with 10 bases lying between them. CDR3 in DNA: TGCGCCAGCAGCCAAGGACAGGTCAGCTCTGGAAACACCATATATTTT. As protein: CASSQGQVSSGNTIYF.

The gene calls are TRBV19 and TRBJ1-4; the match to TRBD1 covers 8 bases. The trim removed 6 bases at V and 3 bases at J, leaving 9 bases unmatched. Germline-derived CDR1 and CDR2 are LNHDA and SQIVND (reference sequence). The length of the CDR3 is 16 residues. DNA of the CDR3: TGTGCCAGTAGAGTCCAGGGGGCGTCCCCTAATGAAAAACTGTTTTTT. Residues: CASRVQGASPNEKLFF. The whole variable domain, remainder taken from reference TRBV19 and TRBJ1-4, is DGGITQSPKYLFRKEGQNVTLSCEQNLNHDAMYWYRQDPGQGLRLIYYSQIVNDFQKGDIAEGYSVSREKKESFPLTVTSAQKNPTAFYLCASRVQGASPNEKLFFGSGTQLSVL.

The rearrangement links TRBV6-5 to TRBJ1-1, with D possibly matching TRBD1 (6 bases). Trimming took 6 bases from V and 5 from J, leaving 13 bases between them. CDR1 MNHEY and CDR2 SVGAGI come from the germline V gene. CDR3 size: 13 residues. The CDR3 protein is CASRDTGLTEAFF. CDR3 nucleotide sequence: TGTGCCAGCAGAGATACAGGGTTAACTGAAGCTTTCTTT.

This rearrangement joins TRBV19 to TRBJ2-1; 8 bases line up with TRBD1. Germline assignment: CDR1 LNHDA and CDR2 SQIVND (reference sequence). The CDR3 contains 16 residues. V gave up 2 bases and J gave up 10 bases; unmatched junction bases: 13. The CDR3 protein is CASSITFAAGGGEQFF. The CDR3 coding sequence is TGTGCCAGTAGTATAACATTTGCGGCAGGGGGCGGGGAGCAGTTCTTC.

The V call is TRBV9, the J call TRBJ2-2; TRBD2 is a possible D gene (5 bases). This CDR3 spans 14 amino acids. Trimming removed 6 bases from V and 3 bases from J, with 12 bases in between. From germline, CDR1 is SGDLS and CDR2 YYNGEE. The CDR3 is CASKDGEYTGELFF. The CDR3, as DNA: TGTGCCAGCAAGGACGGGGAATACACCGGGGAGCTGTTTTTT.

The CDR3 region is CASSLSTVPPYYGYTF. The CDR3 DNA sequence: TGTGCCAGCAGCTTAAGTACGGTCCCGCCCTACTATGGCTACACCTTC. The rearrangement joins TRBV13 to TRBJ1-2; D ambiguous. The CDR3 is made up of 16 amino acids. V was trimmed by 2 bases and J by 3 bases, leaving 16 bases between them. The germline CDR1 and CDR2 sequences are PRHDT and FYEKMQ (reference sequence).

The chain couples TRBV7-2 to TRBJ2-3; D may be TRBD2 (5 bases). V lost 5 bases, J lost 2 bases, and 14 bases lay in between. Germline V gene lookup returns CDR1 SGHTA and CDR2 FQGNSA. There are 15 residues in the CDR3. The CDR3 loop reads CASSAKGVYTDTQYF. CDR3 in DNA: TGTGCCAGCAGCGCTAAGGGAGTGTACACAGATACGCAGTATTTT. Complete variable domain (other parts from reference TRBV7-2 and TRBJ2-3): GAGVSQSPSNKVTEKGKDVELRCDPISGHTALYWYRQSLGQGLEFLIYFQGNSAPDKSGLPSDRFSAERTGGSVSTLTIQRTQQEDSAVYLCASSAKGVYTDTQYFGPGTRLTVL.

The chain links TRBV28 to TRBJ1-1; D ambiguous. The CDR3 sequence is 11 residues long. The V end lost 7 bases, the J end lost 1 base, and 4 bases lay between the germline ends. Per the germline V gene, CDR1 is MDHEN and CDR2 is SYDVKM. CDR3 sequence (DNA): TGTGCCAGCACCCGGAACACTGAAGCTTTCTTT. It codes for CASTRNTEAFF.

V gene TRBV25-1 combines with J gene TRBJ1-2; no clear D gene. This CDR3 comprises 11 residues. The germline gives CDR1 MGHDK, CDR2 SYGVNS. V was pared by 4 bases and J by 4 bases, with 4 bases between. The CDR3 loop reads CASSAGYGYTF. For the CDR3, the DNA is TGTGCCAGCAGTGCCGGCTATGGCTACACCTTC.

The V and J genes are TRBV7-7 and TRBJ2-1, with no clear D. Germline CDR1 SSHAT, CDR2 FNYEAQ (reference sequence). V was cut by 5 bases and J by 2 bases, with 13 bases left in between. The length of the CDR3 is 15 residues. CDR3 DNA: TGTGCCAGCAGCCCCACCCTAACCACCTACAATGAGCAGTTCTTC. Residues: CASSPTLTTYNEQFF.

The V gene is TRBV7-3, the J gene TRBJ1-4; D is possibly TRBD1 (5 bases). Germline CDR1 is SGHTA and CDR2 is FQGTGA. The germline V and J ends were trimmed by 5 bases and 3 bases, with 13 bases remaining between them. CDR3 length: 15 amino acids. The chain's CDR3 is CASSLTAGPNEKLFF. The DNA for the CDR3 is TGTGCCAGCAGCCTTACAGCAGGGCCTAATGAAAAACTGTTTTTT.

The chain carries TRBV5-8 and TRBJ2-7, with TRBD2 matching 8 bases. CDR1 SGHTS and CDR2 YDEGEE come from the germline V gene. V lost 0 bases and J lost 6; bases outside the gene matches: 14. The CDR3 totals 17 residues. CDR3 sequence (DNA): TGTGCCAGCAGCTTGGGGACTAGCCTAACTGAGACGTCCGAGCAGTACTTC. The encoded protein is CASSLGTSLTETSEQYF.

As regards this clone: Within the sample, other DNA sequences also encode this same CDR3. The genes are TRBV12-3 or TRBV12-4 and TRBJ1-1; D is ambiguous. V lost 3 bases to trimming and J lost 1 base, with 6 bases between them. The CDR3 has 13 amino acids. The CDR3 loop is CASSLTGNTEAFF. In DNA, the CDR3 is TGTGCCAGCAGTTTGACGGGGAACACTGAAGCTTTCTTT.

The chain uses TRBV7-3 and TRBJ2-2; a weak D match, TRBD2 (5 bases). V lost 5 bases and J 3 bases, leaving 13 bases between the germline ends. CDR1 SGHTA and CDR2 FQGTGA come from the germline V gene. The CDR3 spans 15 residues. Here the CDR3 reads CASSLGGPHTGELFF. Written as DNA, the CDR3 is TGTGCCAGCAGCCTAGGCGGGCCTCACACCGGGGAGCTGTTTTTT.

The genes are TRBV11-3 and TRBJ2-3; D gene unclear. The CDR3 loop spans 13 amino acids. V was trimmed by 0 bases and J by 8 bases, leaving 9 bases between them. Germline CDR1 is SGHNT and CDR2 is YENEEA. The CDR3 reads CASSLESVATQYF. CDR3 bases: TGTGCCAGCAGCTTAGAATCGGTAGCTACGCAGTATTTT.

The chain employs TRBV5-5 and TRBJ2-4; no firm D call. Germline lookup yields CDR1 SGHKS and CDR2 YYEKEE (reference sequence). This CDR3 has 15 amino acids. V was cut by 1 base and J by 0 bases, with 8 bases left in between. Here the CDR3 DNA reads TGTGCCAGCAGCTTGACAGATCTAGCCAAAAACATTCAGTACTTC. Encoded protein: CASSLTDLAKNIQYF.

The chain has TRBV27 and TRBJ1-5, with TRBD1 matching over 9 bases. CDR1 MNHEY and CDR2 SMNVEV come from the germline V gene (reference sequence). The ends lost 6 bases at V and 5 bases at J; junction bases unmatched: 8. This CDR3 has 15 amino acids. The CDR3 bases are TGTGCCAGCAGCCCTACTACAGGGGGCCATCAGCCCCAGCATTTT. Its protein product is CASSPTTGGHQPQHF.

CDR3 bases: TGTGCCAGCAGCTGGGACAGACTGGATTCTGAAAAACTGTTTTTT. Its protein is CASSWDRLDSEKLFF. The gene calls are TRBV5-8 and TRBJ1-4, with 7 bases aligning to TRBD1. CDR1 SGHTS and CDR2 YDEGEE come from the germline V gene. V lost 3 bases to trimming and J lost 7 bases; unmatched junction nucleotides: 9. This CDR3 has 15 amino acids.